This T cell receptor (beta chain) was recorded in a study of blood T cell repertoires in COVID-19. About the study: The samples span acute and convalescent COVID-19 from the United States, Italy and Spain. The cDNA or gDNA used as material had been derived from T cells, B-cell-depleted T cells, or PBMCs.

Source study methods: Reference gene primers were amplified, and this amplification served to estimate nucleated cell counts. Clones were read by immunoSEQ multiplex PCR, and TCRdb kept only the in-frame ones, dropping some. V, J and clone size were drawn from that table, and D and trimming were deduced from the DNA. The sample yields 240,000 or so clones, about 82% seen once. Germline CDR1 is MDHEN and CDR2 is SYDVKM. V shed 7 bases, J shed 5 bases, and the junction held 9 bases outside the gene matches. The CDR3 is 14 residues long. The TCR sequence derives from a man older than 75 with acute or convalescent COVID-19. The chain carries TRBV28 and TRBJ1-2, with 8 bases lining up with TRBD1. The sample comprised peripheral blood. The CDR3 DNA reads TGTGCCAGCACCCTTACAGGGGGTCCTTATGGCTACACCTTC. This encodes CASTLTGGPYGYTF.